This TCR beta chain was recorded in a study of low-dose radiotherapy and immunotherapy resistance in tumors. Study-level background: Patients of Cohort 1 had 0.5 Gy fractions every 2 weeks, which summed to 6.5 Gy. Patients were treated with intravenous nivolumab at 240 mg every two weeks and were also dosed with ipilimumab at 1 mg/kg every six weeks.

Ten or more counts support this clonotype. Alpha and beta chains were covered, as first-strand cDNA relied on TRAV- and TRBV-specific primers. The TCRs were subjected to amplification over 20 PCR cycles employing a constant-region primer in conjunction with a V-primer adapter. MiXCR, run by TCRdb on the reads, gives a single entry per CDR3 protein. The sample lists nearly 95,000 distinct CDR3 sequences; more than 8% were seen once. Time point described: before trial treatment. The sequence came from a male donor with prostate cancer. The source was PBMCs, collected before treatment.

CDR3: CASSLSGRTDTQYF. The CDR3 nucleotides read TGTGCCAGCAGCTTGAGCGGAAGGACAGATACGCAGTATTTT. The chain has TRBV7-2 and TRBJ2-3, with D maybe TRBD2 (5 bases). V was trimmed by 3 bases and J by 3 bases, leaving 10 bases between them. The germline gives CDR1 SGHTA, CDR2 FQGNSA. CDR3 size: 14 residues.